Detailed here is one T cell receptor (beta chain). Antigen specificity is unknown. The data are from a study of shared clonotypes between healthy human individuals. The study, taken as a whole, reports: Donor clonotype sharing was expected to depend on sequencing depth. The authors sampled blood alone, and tissue repertoires likely differ. Of the naive CD4 clonotypes, around 5.2% were shared across several donors.

Germline values: CDR1 MNHEY, CDR2 SMNVEV (reference sequence). The CDR3 runs to 14 residues. Trimming removed 0 bases at V and 1 base at J, with 6 bases between. Replicate PCRs for sorted subsets used roughly 200 ng DNA; this equaled around 29,000 T cell genomes. Repertoires were generated with immunoSEQ multiplex PCR, while TCRdb's copy carries only in-frame clones and drops some. The sample has millions of clones; 90% to 95% are singletons. The rearrangement uses TRBV27 and TRBJ1-2; D ambiguous. Material for sequencing was naive CD4+ T cells sorted from blood. Subset in this sample: CD45RA+ positively selected. The sequence was collected from a man aged 18 to 30 in good health. The CDR3 protein is CASSLSRVNYGYTF. Here the CDR3 DNA reads TGTGCCAGCAGTTTATCGAGGGTTAACTATGGCTACACCTTC.